This T cell receptor beta chain was found in a study of T cells in Graves' hyperthyroidism and ophthalmopathy (dated by TCRdb to between 2018 and 2021). Regarding the study in general: Peripheral blood was sampled at the time of initial diagnosis, prior to any treatment. TCR V-J signatures able to tell the groups apart were searched for in a discovery cohort of some 97 patients, of whom 43 had Graves' ophthalmopathy and around 56 had stable Graves' hyperthyroidism. Prospective prediction of ophthalmopathy was tested in an independent validation cohort consisting of roughly 20 hyperthyroidism patients and around 16 patients who later progressed to ophthalmopathy. The 95 to 100 discovery patients were divided at random into training and test sets in a 7:3 ratio. Thyroid tissue and blood T-cell repertoires from six or seven Graves' hyperthyroidism patients were also compared in the study. After sampling, hyperthyroidism patients received methimazole starting at 30 mg daily, and ophthalmopathy patients received high-dose intravenous methylprednisolone. TCR Vbeta CDR3 sequencing of some 140 peripheral blood samples (fewer than 45 ophthalmopathy, about 75 hyperthyroidism and approximately 17 progressor patients) is reported in the paper.

The junction shows trimming of 4 bases on V and 0 bases on J, and the gene matches do not reach 5 bases of it. From a lookup of the germline V gene, CDR1 and CDR2 are KGHSH and LQKENI. From its cysteine to its phenylalanine, the CDR3 spans 16 amino acids. CDR3 DNA is the only sequence kept; it has 48 bases, read in frame from the first base. The TCR beta CDR3 regions were amplified from RNA transcripts. The first round of RT-PCR for the TCR CDR3 was performed with the HTBI primer set and the Qiagen OneStep RT-PCR kit. Libraries were constructed in a second round of multiplex PCR, after which size selection and purification were performed. The libraries were sequenced on an Illumina HiSeq2000 using paired-end 100 bp reads. The source study handled its data this way. SOAPnuke was used to process the raw data, with reads discarded if the reads contained adapters or uncalled bases, had a mean Phred below 15, or lacked an exact constant-primer or identifier match. High-quality paired reads were merged using COPE v1.2.5, and each unique nucleotide sequence was defined as a clonotype. Clonotypes were aligned to IMGT TRBV, TRBD and TRBJ reference segments using MiTCR v1.1. Analysis was restricted to V-J combinations with a frequency above 0.0001, which covered 98% to 99.2% of repertoires. The TCS score was defined as the ratio of F50 (clonal expansion) to E x V (chaos), calculated using BLOSUM62-based TCRdist between CDR3 peptides within each V-J. Welch's t-statistics and random forest reduced 500 to 650 V-J features to 13, which were used in a naive Bayes classifier (R e1071). Clones were called with MiXCR by TCRdb after fastp trimmed the public reads at Q25, and only in-frame beta chains were retained. All rows with the same CDR3 protein become a single entry with the most common DNA and genes. It is TCRdb's table, rather than the study itself, that gives the V and J calls and clone size. The sample table contains hundreds of thousands of distinct CDR3 sequences; only one count was recorded for over 15% of them. Clones ranked in the top ten supply 15% to 20% of the sample.

The investigation overall reported the following: Sample size was not statistically predetermined, and investigators were not blinded to group allocation. Blood samples also contained most of the expanded thyroid clonotypes (frequency above 0.001), which suggests that blood repertoires may reflect thyroid immune responses. A model built on a 13 V-J signature distinguished ophthalmopathy from stable hyperthyroidism, reaching 85% to 90% sensitivity and around 81% specificity in cross-validation and 80%/75% in testing. In validation, the model predicted progression to ophthalmopathy with 55% to 71% sensitivity and over 72% specificity, a median of 6.5 months before onset.

Stable Graves' hyperthyroidism was defined as the absence of progression to ophthalmopathy over 18 months of follow-up. Hyperthyroidism patients were newly diagnosed, with disease duration under 2 months, and aged 18 to 65 years. Exclusion was applied to patients with uncontrolled infections, other autoimmune diseases, pregnancy or lactation. Diagnoses relied on clinical symptoms, serum thyroxine and TRAb, thyroid ultrasound and orbital computed tomography. PBMCs were isolated from approximately 10 ml of fresh peripheral blood by Ficoll-Paque density gradient centrifugation. Trizol reagent was used to extract total RNA, and RNA quality was then checked on an Agilent 2100 Bioanalyzer. A few counts support this clonotype. Its antigen is currently not known. Qualities for individual bases were not recorded, and no much larger clone is one base off.

The TCR originated in a woman in her late teens or twenties with Graves' hyperthyroidism. Sequencing was performed on blood. This sequence uses TRBV18 and TRBJ2-7, with 11 junctional bases fitting TRBD2. The DNA sequence follows: TGTGCCAGCTCACTCCTAGCGGGGGGAAACTCCTACGAGCAGTACTTC. Its protein product is CASSLLAGGNSYEQYF.